These 5 T cell receptor beta chains originate from one sample sequenced in a study of post-analysis software for immune sequencing data. The antigens these receptors bind are not known. Unique molecular identifiers were carried by the TCR beta cDNA libraries. TCRdb called the PCR reads again in MiXCR, with one record for every CDR3 protein. Seen here are some 800,000 distinct CDR3 sequences, under 60% observed once, and the top ten hold 4.9%. Regarding the study as a whole: TRBV segments more frequent in patients than in controls numbered about 5 and included TRBV5-6, TRBV5-1 and TRBV20-1.

The sequenced sample consisted of blood. These receptors were obtained from a girl under 18 with multiple sclerosis.

The chain is built from TRBV3-1 and TRBJ2-5; D unclear. Between the trimmed V and J ends, which lost 0 bases and 9 bases, there was a span of 8 bases. The V gene's germline CDR1 is LGHDT and CDR2 YNNKEL (reference sequence). CDR3 length: 12 residues. DNA of the CDR3: TGTGCCAGCAGCCAAGATCTGAAGCCCCAGTACTTC. It encodes CASSQDLKPQYF.

This chain connects TRBV9 to TRBJ2-1; TRBD2 agrees at 8 bases. The CDR3 spans 16 residues. With 1 base clipped from V and 7 bases from J, the junction kept 10 bases outside the gene matches. CDR1 SGDLS and CDR2 YYNGEE come from the germline V gene. The CDR3 nucleotides are TGTGCCAGCAGCGTAAACCGCCTTTCGGGGGGGAATGAGCAGTTCTTC. This encodes CASSVNRLSGGNEQFF.

The rearrangement links TRBV7-8 to TRBJ2-7; D perhaps matches TRBD2 (6 bases). Germline loops: CDR1 SGHVS, CDR2 FQNEAQ. V was pared by 2 bases and J by 0 bases, with 17 bases between. The CDR3 has 17 amino acids. CDR3 DNA sequence: TGTGCCAGCAGCTTATTAGCGGCCAAAGGAGGCTCCTACGAGCAGTACTTC. Its protein product is CASSLLAAKGGSYEQYF.

This clonotype came up a few times. CDR3 sequence reads: CASSFTSLGQETQYF. CDR3 in DNA: TGTGCCAGCAGCTTTACTAGTTTGGGACAAGAGACCCAGTACTTC. The rearrangement joins TRBV7-2 to TRBJ2-5; D might be TRBD2 (5 bases). Germline CDR1 SGHTA, CDR2 FQGNSA. The CDR3 sequence is 15 residues long. V lost 3 bases, J lost 2 bases, and 13 bases lay in between.

The CDR3 region has the DNA TGCAGTGCTACCCGAGACCGGGGTAACTATGGCTACACCTTC. This translates into CSATRDRGNYGYTF. The chain employs TRBV20-1 and TRBJ1-2, with D unresolved. Germline loops: CDR1 DFQATT, CDR2 SNEGSKA (reference sequence). The length of the CDR3 is 14 residues. The V end was cut by 4 bases, the J end by 1 base, with 13 bases between.